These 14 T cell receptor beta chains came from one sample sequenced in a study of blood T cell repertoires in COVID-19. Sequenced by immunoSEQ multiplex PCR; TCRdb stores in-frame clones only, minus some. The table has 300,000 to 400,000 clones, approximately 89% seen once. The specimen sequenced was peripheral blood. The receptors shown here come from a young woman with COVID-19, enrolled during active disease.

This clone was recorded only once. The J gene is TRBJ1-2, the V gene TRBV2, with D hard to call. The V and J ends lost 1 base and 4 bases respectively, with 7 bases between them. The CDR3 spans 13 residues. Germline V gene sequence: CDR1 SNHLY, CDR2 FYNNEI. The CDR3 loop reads CASSEGGVYGYTF. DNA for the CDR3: TGTGCCAGCAGTGAAGGGGGAGTCTATGGCTACACCTTC.

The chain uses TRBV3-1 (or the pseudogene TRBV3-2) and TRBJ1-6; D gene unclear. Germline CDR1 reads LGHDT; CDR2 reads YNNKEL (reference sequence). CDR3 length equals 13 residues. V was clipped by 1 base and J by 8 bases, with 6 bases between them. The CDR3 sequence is CASSQAGYSPLHF. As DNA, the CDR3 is TGTGCCAGCAGCCAAGCGGGATATTCACCCCTCCACTTT.

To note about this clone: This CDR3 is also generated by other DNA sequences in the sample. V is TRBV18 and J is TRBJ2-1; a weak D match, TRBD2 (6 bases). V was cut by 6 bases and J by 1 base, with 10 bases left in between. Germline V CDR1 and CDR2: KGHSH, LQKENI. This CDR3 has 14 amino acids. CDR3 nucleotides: TGTGCCAGCTCGCCCGGGGGTTCCTACAATGAGCAGTTCTTC. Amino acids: CASSPGGSYNEQFF.

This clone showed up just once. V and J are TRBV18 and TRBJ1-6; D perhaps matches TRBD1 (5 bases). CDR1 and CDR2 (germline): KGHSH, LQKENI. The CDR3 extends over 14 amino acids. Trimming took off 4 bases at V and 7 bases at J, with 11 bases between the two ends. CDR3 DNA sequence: TGTGCCAGCTCACGCGACAGAAACAATTCACCCCTCCACTTT. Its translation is CASSRDRNNSPLHF.

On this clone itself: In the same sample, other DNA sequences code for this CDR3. CDR3: CASSFRGYGYTF. For the CDR3, the DNA is TGTGCCAGCAGTTTTCGAGGATATGGCTACACCTTC. The J gene is TRBJ1-2, the V gene TRBV28; no clear D gene. Germline CDR1 is MDHEN and CDR2 is SYDVKM. The CDR3 consists of 12 residues. The V end was cut by 3 bases, the J end by 5 bases, with 7 bases between.

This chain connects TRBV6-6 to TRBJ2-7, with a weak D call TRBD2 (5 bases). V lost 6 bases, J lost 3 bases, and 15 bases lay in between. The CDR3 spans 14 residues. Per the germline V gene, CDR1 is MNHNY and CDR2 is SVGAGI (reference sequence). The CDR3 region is CASRKTGSYYEQYV. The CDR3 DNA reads TGTGCCAGCAGGAAAACGGGATCCTACTACGAGCAGTACGTC.

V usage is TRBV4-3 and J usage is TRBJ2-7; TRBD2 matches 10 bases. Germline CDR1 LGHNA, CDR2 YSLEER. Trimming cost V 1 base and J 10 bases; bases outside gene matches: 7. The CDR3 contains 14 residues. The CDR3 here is CASSQVKTSGNQYF. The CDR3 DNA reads TGCGCCAGCAGCCAAGTTAAAACTAGCGGGAATCAGTACTTC.

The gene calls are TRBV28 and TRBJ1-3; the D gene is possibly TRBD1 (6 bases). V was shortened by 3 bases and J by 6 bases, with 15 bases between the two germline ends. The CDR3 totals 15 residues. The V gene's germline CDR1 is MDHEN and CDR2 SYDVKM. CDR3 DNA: TGTGCCAGCAGTTTTCGGGGGGCCCTTGTAAACACCATATATTTT. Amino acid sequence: CASSFRGALVNTIYF.

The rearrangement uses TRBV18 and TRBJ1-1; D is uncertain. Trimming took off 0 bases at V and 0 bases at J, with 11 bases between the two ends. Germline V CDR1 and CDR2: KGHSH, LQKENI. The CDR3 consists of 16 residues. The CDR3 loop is CASSPPSGDMNTEAFF. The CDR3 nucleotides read TGTGCCAGCTCACCACCGAGCGGGGATATGAACACTGAAGCTTTCTTT.

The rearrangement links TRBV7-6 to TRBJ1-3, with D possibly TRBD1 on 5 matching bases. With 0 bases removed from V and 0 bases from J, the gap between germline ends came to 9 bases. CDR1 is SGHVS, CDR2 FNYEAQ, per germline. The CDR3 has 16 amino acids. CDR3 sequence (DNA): TGTGCCAGCAGCTTAGCGGGGGGTCTCTCTGGAAACACCATATATTTT. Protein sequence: CASSLAGGLSGNTIYF.

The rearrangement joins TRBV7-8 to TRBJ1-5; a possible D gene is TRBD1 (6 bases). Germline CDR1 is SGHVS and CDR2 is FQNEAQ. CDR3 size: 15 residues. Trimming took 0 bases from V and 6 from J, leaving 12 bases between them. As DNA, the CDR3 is TGTGCCAGCAGCTTAGCCCCAGGGGCGGTTCAGCCCCAGCATTTT. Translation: CASSLAPGAVQPQHF.

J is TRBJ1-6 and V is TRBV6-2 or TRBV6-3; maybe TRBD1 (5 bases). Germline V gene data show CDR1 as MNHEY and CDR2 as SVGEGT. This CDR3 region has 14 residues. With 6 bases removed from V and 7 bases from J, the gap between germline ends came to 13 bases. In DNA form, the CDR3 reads TGTGCCAGCAGCTTAAGCGGGGGGAATTCACCCCTCCACTTT. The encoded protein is CASSLSGGNSPLHF.

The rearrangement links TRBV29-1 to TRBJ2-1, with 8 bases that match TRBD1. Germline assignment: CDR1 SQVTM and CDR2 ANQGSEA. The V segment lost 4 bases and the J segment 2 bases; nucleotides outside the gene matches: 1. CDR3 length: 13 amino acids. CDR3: CSVVQGAYNEQFF. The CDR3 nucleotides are TGCAGCGTTGTACAGGGGGCCTACAATGAGCAGTTCTTC.

CDR3 DNA: TGTGCCAGCAGTTCTAACAGCAGGATCGAAAAACTGTTTTTT. Protein sequence: CASSSNSRIEKLFF. The chain uses TRBV28 and TRBJ1-4; the D is unclear. V was cut by 4 bases and J by 8 bases, with 14 bases left in between. CDR3 length: 14 amino acids. The germline gives CDR1 MDHEN, CDR2 SYDVKM. The whole variable domain, filled in from reference TRBV28 and TRBJ1-4, reads DVKVTQSSRYLVKRTGEKVFLECVQDMDHENMFWYRQDPGLGLRLIYFSYDVKMKEKGDIPEGYSVSREKKERFSLILESASTNQTSMYLCASSSNSRIEKLFFGSGTQLSVL.